The 28 T cell receptor beta chains given below trace back to one sample, sequenced in a study of blood T cell repertoires in COVID-19. Sequencing was performed with immunoSEQ multiplex PCR; in TCRdb, only in-frame clones are kept and a portion is missing. The sample has approximately 75,000 clones, around 88% seen once. What was sequenced was peripheral blood. The receptor source for this set is an older man with COVID-19, enrolled during active disease.

The J gene is TRBJ2-5, the V gene TRBV3-1 (or the pseudogene TRBV3-2); 9 bases map to TRBD2. Germline lookup yields CDR1 LGHDT and CDR2 YNNKEL (reference sequence). The CDR3 spans 14 residues. V lost 4 bases to trimming and J lost 5 bases; unmatched junction nucleotides: 5. The CDR3 coding sequence is TGTGCCAGCAGCCCCGGGACTAGCCAGGAGACCCAGTACTTC. Its protein product is CASSPGTSQETQYF.

V and J are TRBV6-5 and TRBJ2-1; D not certain. The germline V gene has CDR1 MNHEY and CDR2 SVGAGI. The CDR3 covers 14 residues. The V end was cut by 5 bases, the J end by 9 bases, with 17 bases between. The CDR3 DNA reads TGTGCCAGCAGTCCATGGAGTCGGGTAGGTGAGCAGTTCTTC. Amino acid sequence: CASSPWSRVGEQFF.

The chain joins TRBV2 to TRBJ2-5; no reliable D call. Trimming stripped 3 bases from V and 1 base from J, with 3 bases between. Germline assignment: CDR1 SNHLY and CDR2 FYNNEI. This CDR3 comprises 12 residues. The CDR3: CASSDSQETQYF. The CDR3 nucleotides are TGTGCCAGCAGTGACAGCCAAGAGACCCAGTACTTC.

Turning to this clone: Other DNA sequences of this sample code for an identical CDR3. The chain links TRBV9 to TRBJ2-5; D possibly corresponds to TRBD2 (5 bases). V lost 0 bases and J lost 1, with 7 bases in between. The CDR3 is 14 amino acids. Germline CDR1 is SGDLS and CDR2 is YYNGEE. This CDR3 reads CASSVEAAQETQYF. The CDR3 DNA is TGTGCCAGCAGCGTAGAAGCGGCCCAAGAGACCCAGTACTTC.

The rearrangement uses TRBV2 and TRBJ2-5; D gene ambiguous. Trimming left V 8 bases short and J 4 bases short, with 14 bases between. The CDR3 contains 13 residues. The germline V gene has CDR1 SNHLY and CDR2 FYNNEI. CDR3 loop: CASVNILRETQYF. DNA of the CDR3: TGTGCCAGCGTCAACATCCTTCGAGAGACCCAGTACTTC.

The chain employs TRBV7-6 and TRBJ1-3; weak D call: TRBD1 (5 bases). CDR3 length equals 11 residues. Germline V lookup: CDR1 SGHVS, CDR2 FNYEAQ. Trimming stripped 5 bases from V and 8 bases from J, with 7 bases between. The CDR3 DNA reads TGTGCCAGCAGCCAACAGGACACCATATATTTT. This translates into CASSQQDTIYF.

The chain has TRBV9 and TRBJ2-5, with 10 bases lining up with TRBD2. Trimming took 0 bases from V and 4 from J; bases not matched to a gene: 6. The V gene's germline CDR1 is SGDLS and CDR2 YYNGEE. The CDR3 has 16 residues. The CDR3 spells CASSVEEAGGRETQYF. CDR3 DNA sequence: TGTGCCAGCAGCGTAGAGGAAGCGGGGGGGCGAGAGACCCAGTACTTC.

This CDR3 is CAISESKAAQPTNEKLFF. The CDR3 nucleotides read TGTGCCATCAGTGAGTCAAAGGCAGCACAGCCAACTAATGAAAAACTGTTTTTT. The chain links TRBV10-3 to TRBJ1-4; no definite D call. Germline V gene lookup returns CDR1 ENHRY and CDR2 SYGVKD. Trimming removed 0 bases from V and 0 bases from J, with 14 bases in between. CDR3 length: 18 amino acids.

V and J are TRBV5-6 and TRBJ1-1; 7 bases fit TRBD1. The CDR3 runs 14 residues. Unmatched junction bases numbered 5, after V lost 6 bases and J lost 0 bases. CDR1 is SGHDT and CDR2 is YYEEEE in the germline V gene. The CDR3 is CASTSTGLNTEAFF. CDR3 sequence (DNA): TGTGCCAGCACCTCGACAGGGTTGAACACTGAAGCTTTCTTT.

The chain uses TRBV2 and TRBJ1-3; D is unclear. Germline CDR1 reads SNHLY; CDR2 reads FYNNEI. V lost 8 bases and J 0 bases, leaving 8 bases between the germline ends. The CDR3 runs to 13 residues. CDR3 DNA: TGTGCCAGCGGAGAGGGCTCTGGAAACACCATATATTTT. Translating gives CASGEGSGNTIYF.

This sequence joins TRBV24-1 and TRBJ1-2; D remains unclear. The CDR3 totals 11 residues. The ends were cut back, 6 bases at V and 5 bases at J, with 6 bases in the middle. From germline, CDR1 is KGHDR and CDR2 SFDVKD. Written as DNA, the CDR3 is TGTGCCACCAGTTGGGAGTATGGCTACACCTTC. Its protein product is CATSWEYGYTF.

This clone showed up just a few times. V usage is TRBV5-1 and J usage is TRBJ1-1; 7 nucleotides agree with TRBD1. Germline assignment: CDR1 SGHRS and CDR2 YFSETQ. The CDR3 sequence is 12 residues long. The junction had 2 bases not matched to a gene; V was cut back by 2 bases and J by 7 bases. The CDR3 DNA reads TGCGCCAGCAGCTTACAGGGGCTTGAAGCTTTCTTT. This sequence encodes CASSLQGLEAFF.

The chain carries TRBV2 and TRBJ1-1; TRBD1 is a possible D gene (6 bases). The CDR3 is 12 amino acids. Germline CDR1 and CDR2: SNHLY and FYNNEI. The chain's CDR3 is CAKQGMNTEAFF. CDR3 DNA sequence: TGTGCAAAGCAGGGGATGAACACTGAAGCTTTCTTT.

V gene TRBV28 combines with J gene TRBJ1-1, with D uncertain. CDR1 MDHEN and CDR2 SYDVKM come from the germline V gene. The CDR3 has 13 amino acids. V lost 5 bases and J 0 bases, leaving 7 bases between the germline ends. This chain's CDR3 is CASSPGVNTEAFF. DNA of the CDR3: TGTGCCAGCAGTCCCGGGGTGAACACTGAAGCTTTCTTT.

V is TRBV5-4 and J is TRBJ2-5, with 8 positions matching TRBD2. V dropped 1 base and J dropped 0; count of bases not matched to a gene: 5. CDR3 length equals 16 residues. Germline CDR1 SGHNT, CDR2 YYREEE (reference sequence). The CDR3 loop reads CASSLFRGGYQETQYF. As DNA, the CDR3 is TGTGCCAGCAGCTTGTTCCGGGGGGGGTACCAAGAGACCCAGTACTTC.

This chain joins TRBV28 and TRBJ2-5, with TRBD2 matching over 8 bases. The J segment lost 1 base and the V segment lost 6 bases, leaving 7 bases of the junction unmatched. Germline V lookup: CDR1 MDHEN, CDR2 SYDVKM. The CDR3 covers 15 residues. This CDR3 is CASRRGGGIQETQYF. The CDR3 DNA is TGTGCCAGCAGAAGAGGCGGGGGGATCCAAGAGACCCAGTACTTC.

CDR3 nucleotide sequence: TGCAGTGCTAACAGGCGTTGGACCCAGTACTTC. Translating it yields CSANRRWTQYF. The chain is built from TRBV20-1 and TRBJ2-5; D possibly corresponds to TRBD1 (5 bases). V was shortened by 4 bases and J by 7 bases, with 10 bases between the two germline ends. The CDR3 totals 11 residues. Germline-derived CDR1 and CDR2 are DFQATT and SNEGSKA (reference sequence).

The V call is TRBV7-2, the J call TRBJ1-2, with 10 nucleotides matching TRBD1. Trimming removed 5 bases from V and 1 base from J; junction bases left unmatched: 13. CDR3 length: 18 amino acids. Germline V gene sequence: CDR1 SGHTA, CDR2 FQGNSA. DNA of the CDR3: TGTGCCAGCAGCCTTTCCGGGACAGGGGAGTCGCTTAACTATGGCTACACCTTC. It codes for CASSLSGTGESLNYGYTF.

This chain joins TRBV11-3 and TRBJ1-1; TRBD1 might be the D (6 bases). This CDR3 region has 13 residues. Germline CDR1 reads SGHNT; CDR2 reads YENEEA. V dropped 5 bases and J dropped 3 bases, with 10 bases sitting between them. The CDR3 region is CASSPRTDTEAFF. The CDR3 DNA follows: TGTGCCAGCAGCCCTCGGACAGACACTGAAGCTTTCTTT.

The chain joins TRBV5-1 to TRBJ2-7; 8 bases map to TRBD1. Per germline, CDR1 SGHRS and CDR2 YFSETQ. V shed 2 bases, J shed 2 bases, and the junction held 3 bases outside the gene matches. The CDR3 sequence is 14 residues long. CDR3 residues: CASSLETGAYEQYF. The CDR3 nucleotides are TGCGCCAGCAGCTTAGAGACAGGGGCCTACGAGCAGTACTTC. The variable domain in full, with the rest retrieved from reference TRBV5-1 and TRBJ2-7, is KAGVTQTPRYLIKTRGQQVTLSCSPISGHRSVSWYQQTPGQGLQFLFEYFSETQRNKGNFPGRFSGRQFSNSRSEMNVSTLELGDSALYLCASSLETGAYEQYFGPGTRLTVT.

The chain links TRBV6-1 to TRBJ1-3, with 9 bases aligning to TRBD1. This CDR3 contains 15 residues. V trimming: 3 bases; J trimming: 8 bases; junction bases outside the gene matches: 8. Germline assignment: CDR1 MNHNS and CDR2 SASEGT. CDR3 sequence reads: CASSDRATGGDTIYF. In DNA, the CDR3 is TGTGCCAGCAGTGATAGGGCGACAGGGGGGGACACCATATATTTT.

This clone was seen once. The chain combines TRBV4-2 with TRBJ1-5; 7 bases fit TRBD1. The CDR3 extends over 14 amino acids. The V gene's germline CDR1 is LGHNA and CDR2 YNFKEQ. The V segment lost 6 bases and the J segment 5 bases; nucleotides outside the gene matches: 7. The CDR3 DNA reads as TGTGCCAGCAGGGACGACAGGGACGATCAGCCCCAGCATTTT. Translation gives CASRDDRDDQPQHF.

This clone was detected only a few times. This chain connects TRBV4-2 to TRBJ2-2; 8 bases are shared with TRBD1. The germline V gene encodes CDR1 LGHNA and CDR2 YNFKEQ. V dropped 2 bases and J dropped 4; count of bases not matched to a gene: 6. CDR3 length: 16 amino acids. CDR3 in amino acids: CASSQSGTGITGELFF. The CDR3 region has the DNA TGTGCCAGCAGCCAATCAGGGACAGGTATCACCGGGGAGCTGTTTTTT.

Only a few counts were recorded for this clone. This chain uses TRBV6-6 with TRBJ2-3, with 7 positions matching TRBD1. The CDR3 extends over 15 amino acids. J gave up 0 bases and V 5 bases, and 5 bases lay outside the gene matches. Germline V gene data show CDR1 as MNHNY and CDR2 as SVGAGI (reference sequence). In nucleotides, the CDR3 is TGTGCCAGCAGTAAACGACAGGGAAGCACAGATACGCAGTATTTT. Translated: CASSKRQGSTDTQYF.

The chain uses TRBV28 and TRBJ2-2, with 8 bases matching TRBD2. Trimming removed 6 bases from V and 1 base from J; junction bases left unmatched: 4. Looked up from germline, CDR1 is MDHEN and CDR2 is SYDVKM. The CDR3 runs 15 residues. The CDR3, as DNA: TGTGCCAGCAGCCCGGGACTAGGGAACACCGGGGAGCTGTTTTTT. This gives the protein CASSPGLGNTGELFF.

The J gene is TRBJ1-1, the V gene TRBV2; D is uncertain. Trimming took 7 bases from V and 1 from J, leaving 7 bases between them. Germline CDR1 and CDR2: SNHLY and FYNNEI. There are 12 residues in the CDR3. CDR3 nucleotide sequence: TGTGCCAGCAACTCAGGGAACACTGAAGCTTTCTTT. It codes for CASNSGNTEAFF. The entire variable domain, with the rest obtained from reference TRBV2 and TRBJ1-1, is as follows: EPEVTQTPSHQVTQMGQEVILRCVPISNHLYFYWYRQILGQKVEFLVSFYNNEISEKSEIFDDQFSVERPDGSNFTLKIRSTKLEDSAMYFCASNSGNTEAFFGQGTRLTVV.

The rearrangement links TRBV6-2 or TRBV6-3 to TRBJ1-2, with 7 bases lining up with TRBD1. From germline, CDR1 is MNHEY and CDR2 SVGEGT. The CDR3 totals 17 residues. The V segment lost 2 bases and the J segment 3 bases; nucleotides outside the gene matches: 12. The CDR3 region is CASSYRQGVLDDYGYTF. The CDR3 coding sequence is TGTGCCAGCAGTTACCGGCAGGGGGTATTAGACGACTATGGCTACACCTTC.

The chain is built from TRBV11-1 and TRBJ1-4, with 7 bases fitting TRBD1. There are 16 residues in the CDR3. V gave up 2 bases and J gave up 8 bases; unmatched junction bases: 11. Germline V gene lookup returns CDR1 SGHAT and CDR2 FQDESV (reference sequence). CDR3 in amino acids: CASSLTRQGPGEKLFF. The CDR3 bases are TGTGCCAGCAGCTTAACCCGACAGGGTCCCGGCGAAAAACTGTTTTTT.